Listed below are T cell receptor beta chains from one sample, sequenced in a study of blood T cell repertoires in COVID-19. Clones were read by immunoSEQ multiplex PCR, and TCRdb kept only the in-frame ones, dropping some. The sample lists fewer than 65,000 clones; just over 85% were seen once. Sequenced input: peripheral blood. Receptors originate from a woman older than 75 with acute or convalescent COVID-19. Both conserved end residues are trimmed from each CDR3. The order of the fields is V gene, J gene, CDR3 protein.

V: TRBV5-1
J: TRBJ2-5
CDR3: ASSPTGGQETQY

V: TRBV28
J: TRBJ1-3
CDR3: ASSRVAGTGTIY

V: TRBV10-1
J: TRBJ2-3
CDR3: ASSESGRDTQY

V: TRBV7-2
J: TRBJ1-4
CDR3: ASSLVGGGGLTNEKLF

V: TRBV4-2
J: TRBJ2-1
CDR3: ASSQRATGLSYNEQF

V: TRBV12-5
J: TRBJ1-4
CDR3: ASGLSSAQGYNEKLF

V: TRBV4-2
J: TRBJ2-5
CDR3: ASSPMAGGHRETQY

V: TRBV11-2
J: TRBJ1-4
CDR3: ASSRPFRRTTNEKLF

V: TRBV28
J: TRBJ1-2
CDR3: ASRGTTGPGYT

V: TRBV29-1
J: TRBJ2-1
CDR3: SVTTSGSFNEQF

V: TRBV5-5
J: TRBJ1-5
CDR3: ASSALALGGNNQPQH

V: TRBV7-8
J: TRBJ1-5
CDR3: ASSRRDSEAPQH

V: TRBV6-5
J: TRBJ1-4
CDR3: ASTRRGYNEKLF

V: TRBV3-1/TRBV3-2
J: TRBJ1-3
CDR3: ASSQDLGSGRNTIY

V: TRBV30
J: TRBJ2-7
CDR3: AWSWDNRYEQY

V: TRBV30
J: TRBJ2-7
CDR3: AWSHELHEQY

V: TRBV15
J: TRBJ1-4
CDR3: ATSTDRGTNEKLF

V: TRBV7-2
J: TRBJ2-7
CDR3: ASSFLGTAYEQY

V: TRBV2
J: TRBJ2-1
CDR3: ASKGLAGGREQF

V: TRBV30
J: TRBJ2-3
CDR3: AWSGNRVTDTQY

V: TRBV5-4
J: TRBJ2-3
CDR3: ASSLGGQGQDTQY

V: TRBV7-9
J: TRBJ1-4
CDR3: ASSLWSTGTNTEKLF

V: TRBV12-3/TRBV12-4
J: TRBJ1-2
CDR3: ASSPDSFYGYT

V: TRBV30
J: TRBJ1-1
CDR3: AWRPGGRNTEAF

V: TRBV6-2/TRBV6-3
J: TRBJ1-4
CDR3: ASSYSGQRNEKLF

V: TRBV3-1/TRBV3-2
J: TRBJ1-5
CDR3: ASSQLQGIQPQH

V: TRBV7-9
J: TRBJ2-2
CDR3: ARAGVAYPGNTGELF

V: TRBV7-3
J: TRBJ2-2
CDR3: ASSLTGGETGELF

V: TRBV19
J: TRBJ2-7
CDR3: ASSSRLAAYEQY

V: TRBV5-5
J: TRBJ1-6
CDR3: ASRREGNSPLH

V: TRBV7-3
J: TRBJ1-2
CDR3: ASSSHPGDYGYT

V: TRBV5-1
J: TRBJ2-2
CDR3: ASSFGHADTGELF

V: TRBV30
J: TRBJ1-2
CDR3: ATRGQSSIVYGYT

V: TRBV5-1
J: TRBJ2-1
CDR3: ASSSQRGDYNEQF

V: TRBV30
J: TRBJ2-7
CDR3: AWSGWSAGGPPYEQY

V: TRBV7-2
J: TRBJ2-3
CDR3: ASSLRVSPDTQY

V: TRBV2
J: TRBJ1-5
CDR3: ASMMAGEGQPQH

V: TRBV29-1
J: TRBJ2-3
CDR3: SVVGGRVPDTQY

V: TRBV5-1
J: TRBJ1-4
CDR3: ASSTDRTNEKLF

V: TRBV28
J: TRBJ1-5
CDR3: ASSLSSGQYSNQPQH

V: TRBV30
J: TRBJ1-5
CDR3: AWSFWGGRHQPQH

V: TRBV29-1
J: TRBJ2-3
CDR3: SAQTGVGSPDTQY

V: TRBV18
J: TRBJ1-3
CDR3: ASSLPGQELGNTIY

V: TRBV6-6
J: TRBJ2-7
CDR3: ASSQDGTSGVLWYEQY

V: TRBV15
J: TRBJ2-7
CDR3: ATSRIPPDRNSYEQY

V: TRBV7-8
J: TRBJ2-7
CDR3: ASSLEQGSSYEQY

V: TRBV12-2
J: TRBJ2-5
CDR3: ASRLYASGSRTQY

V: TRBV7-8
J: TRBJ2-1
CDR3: ASRSEGPADEQF

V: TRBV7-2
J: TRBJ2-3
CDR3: ASSVRVLTDTQY

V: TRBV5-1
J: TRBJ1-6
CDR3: ASSGFNSPLH

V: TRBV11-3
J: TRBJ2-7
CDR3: ASSLFGGEAYEQY

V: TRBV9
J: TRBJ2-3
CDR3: ASSHSGGDTDTQY

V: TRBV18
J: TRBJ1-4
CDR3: ASSHGAAGGEKLF

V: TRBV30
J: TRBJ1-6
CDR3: AWSLRFNSPLH

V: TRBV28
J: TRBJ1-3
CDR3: ASSILTGGSGNTIY

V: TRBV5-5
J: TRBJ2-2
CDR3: ASSRVPDNTGELF

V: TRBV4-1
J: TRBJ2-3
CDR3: ASSLQYRGRSTDTQY

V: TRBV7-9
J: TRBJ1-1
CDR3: ASSLRASDTEAF

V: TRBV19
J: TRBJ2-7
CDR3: ASSDLGVREQY